These 15 T cell receptor beta chains came from one sample sequenced in a study of technical replicates of blood from a handful of donors. Libraries were prepared by immunoSEQ multiplex PCR; TCRdb keeps only in-frame clonotypes and omits some of them. Of 60,000 to 90,000 clones listed, approximately 96% are singletons. Material for sequencing was T cells isolated from PBMCs. The receptors come from a human donor in good health.

The genes are TRBV11-2 and TRBJ2-7; TRBD1 agrees at 11 bases. Trimming took 6 bases from V and 0 from J; bases not matched to a gene: 1. This CDR3 region has 14 residues. The germline gives CDR1 SGHAT, CDR2 FQNNGV. CDR3 DNA: TGTGCCAGCAGGGGACAGGGGGGCTCCTACGAGCAGTACTTC. Its translation: CASRGQGGSYEQYF. Variable domain in full (rest from reference TRBV11-2 and TRBJ2-7): EAGVAQSPRYKIIEKRQSVAFWCNPISGHATLYWYQQILGQGPKLLIQFQNNGVVDDSQLPKDRFSAERLKGVDSTLKIQPAKLEDSAVYLCASRGQGGSYEQYFGPGTRLTVT.

The CDR3 nucleotides read TGTGCCAGCACCCCGAGGACCGGGGAGCTGTTTTTT. As protein: CASTPRTGELFF. The J gene is TRBJ2-2, the V gene TRBV28; D is ambiguous. V gave up 7 bases and J gave up 5 bases, with 8 bases separating them. Per the germline V gene, CDR1 is MDHEN and CDR2 is SYDVKM. The CDR3 extends over 12 amino acids.

This chain connects TRBV5-4 to TRBJ1-1; 9 bases fit TRBD1. V dropped 0 bases and J dropped 5; count of bases not matched to a gene: 14. Per the germline V gene, CDR1 is SGHNT and CDR2 is YYREEE (reference sequence). The CDR3 extends over 18 amino acids. The DNA for the CDR3 is TGTGCCAGCAGCTTGGCTTACCCCGACCGGGACAGGGAGACTGAAGCTTTCTTT. Its protein product is CASSLAYPDRDRETEAFF.

The chain uses TRBV5-1 and TRBJ2-7; D ambiguous. The length of the CDR3 is 13 residues. Germline CDR1 is SGHRS and CDR2 is YFSETQ. The V gene lost 1 base and the J gene lost 0 bases, with 5 bases spanning the gap. DNA for the CDR3: TGCGCCAGCAGCTTGACCGGCTCCTACGAGCAGTACTTC. It translates to CASSLTGSYEQYF.

This rearrangement joins TRBV7-8 to TRBJ2-1; D may be TRBD1 (5 bases). Trimming removed 5 bases at V and 1 base at J, with 12 bases between. This CDR3 has 15 residues. Germline V gene data show CDR1 as SGHVS and CDR2 as FQNEAQ. In DNA form, the CDR3 reads TGTGCCAGCAGCCGTACAGGTTCATCCTACAATGAGCAGTTCTTC. The encoded protein is CASSRTGSSYNEQFF.

The chain uses TRBV7-9 and TRBJ1-5, with TRBD1 matching over 7 bases. Trimming took 5 bases from V and 0 from J; bases not matched to a gene: 13. This CDR3 is 18 amino acids long. Germline CDR1 SEHNR, CDR2 FQNEAQ (reference sequence). The DNA for the CDR3 is TGTGCCAGCAGCCTTGACAGGGTAGCTACCAGTAGCAATCAGCCCCAGCATTTT. Protein: CASSLDRVATSSNQPQHF.

The V gene is TRBV6-1, the J gene TRBJ2-5; perhaps TRBD1 as D (6 bases). The CDR3 is 15 residues long. The V gene's germline CDR1 is MNHNS and CDR2 SASEGT. Trimming took off 4 bases at V and 1 base at J, with 13 bases between the two ends. Here the CDR3 DNA reads TGTGCCAGCAGTGTATCAGGGACATCCCAAGAGACCCAGTACTTC. This translates into CASSVSGTSQETQYF.

The chain couples TRBV27 to TRBJ1-4; D gene unclear. Germline CDR1 is MNHEY and CDR2 is SMNVEV (reference sequence). Deletions cut 3 bases from V and 11 bases from J, with 16 bases between. The CDR3 length is 14 residues. The CDR3 sequence is CASSFSSPGWKLFF. The CDR3 DNA is TGTGCCAGCAGTTTTTCCAGCCCCGGGTGGAAACTGTTTTTT.

The V call is TRBV7-9, the J call TRBJ2-7, with a weak D call TRBD2 (6 bases). This CDR3 contains 15 residues. Germline values: CDR1 SEHNR, CDR2 FQNEAQ (reference sequence). V lost 6 bases, J lost 2 bases, and 17 bases lay in between. CDR3 sequence: CASSNRDWNPYEQYF. In DNA form, the CDR3 reads TGTGCCAGCAGTAACCGGGACTGGAACCCCTACGAGCAGTACTTC.

Here the CDR3 reads CASSVSGGNQPQHF. DNA of the CDR3: TGTGCCAGCAGCGTATCAGGGGGCAATCAGCCCCAGCATTTT. The chain has TRBV9 and TRBJ1-5, with D perhaps matching TRBD1 (6 bases). The CDR3 contains 14 residues. In germline, CDR1 is SGDLS, CDR2 YYNGEE. The V gene lost 1 base and the J gene lost 2 bases, with 7 bases spanning the gap.

The chain is built from TRBV9 and TRBJ1-1, with 7 bases identical to TRBD1. V gave up 7 bases and J gave up 1 base; unmatched junction bases: 7. This CDR3 contains 14 residues. Looked up from germline, CDR1 is SGDLS and CDR2 is YYNGEE. The CDR3 region is CASGTASENTEAFF. In DNA form, the CDR3 reads TGTGCCAGCGGGACAGCCTCTGAGAACACTGAAGCTTTCTTT.

The CDR3 DNA is TGCAGTGCTAGTTTACAGGGTGGCTACACCTTC. It specifies CSASLQGGYTF. The rearrangement links TRBV20-1 to TRBJ1-2; possibly TRBD1 for D (6 bases). The CDR3 is 11 amino acids. V was clipped by 3 bases and J by 7 bases, with 9 bases between them. Germline V lookup: CDR1 DFQATT, CDR2 SNEGSKA (reference sequence).

There are a few counts of this clone. The gene calls are TRBV27 and TRBJ1-5; TRBD1 matches at 12 bases. The junction had 9 bases not matched to a gene; V was cut back by 8 bases and J by 1 base. This CDR3 spans 17 amino acids. Germline loops: CDR1 MNHEY, CDR2 SMNVEV (reference sequence). The CDR3 nucleotides read TGTGCCAGCGGTTCCGGGACAGGGGGCTCCAGCAATCAGCCCCAGCATTTT. It yields the protein CASGSGTGGSSNQPQHF.

V is TRBV6-1 and J is TRBJ2-3; no definite D call. Germline V gene lookup returns CDR1 MNHNS and CDR2 SASEGT. V lost 5 bases and J 13 bases, leaving 16 bases between the germline ends. The CDR3 covers 12 residues. The CDR3 nucleotides are TGTGCCAGCAGTCTCGGGTACGCTACTGAGTATTTT. Amino acid sequence: CASSLGYATEYF.

This clone has a single count. V is TRBV9 and J is TRBJ2-7; D gene uncertain. CDR3 length equals 15 residues. Germline V gives CDR1 SGDLS, CDR2 YYNGEE. Trimming stripped 0 bases from V and 7 bases from J, with 17 bases between. CDR3 coding DNA: TGTGCCAGCAGCGTAGAAACGGCGGCCATAGTGGAGCAGTACTTC. Its translation is CASSVETAAIVEQYF.